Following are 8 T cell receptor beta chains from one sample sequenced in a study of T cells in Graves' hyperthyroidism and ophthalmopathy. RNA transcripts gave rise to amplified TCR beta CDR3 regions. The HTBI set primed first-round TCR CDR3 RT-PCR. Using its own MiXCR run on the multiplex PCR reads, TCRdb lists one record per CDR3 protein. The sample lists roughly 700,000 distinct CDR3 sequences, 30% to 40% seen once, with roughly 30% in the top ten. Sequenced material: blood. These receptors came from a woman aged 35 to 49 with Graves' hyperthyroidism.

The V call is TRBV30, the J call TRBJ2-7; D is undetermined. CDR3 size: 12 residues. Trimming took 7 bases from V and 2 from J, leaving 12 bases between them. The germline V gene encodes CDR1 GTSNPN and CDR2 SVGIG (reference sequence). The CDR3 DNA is TGTGCCTCGGAAGGGCGACCCTACGAGCAGTACTTC. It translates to CASEGRPYEQYF.

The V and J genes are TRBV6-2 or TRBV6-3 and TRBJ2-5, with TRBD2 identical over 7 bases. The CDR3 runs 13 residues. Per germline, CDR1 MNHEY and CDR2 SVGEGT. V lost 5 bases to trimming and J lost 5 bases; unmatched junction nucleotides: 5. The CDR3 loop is CASSTGGWETQYF. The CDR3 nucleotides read TGTGCCAGCAGTACGGGGGGTTGGGAGACCCAGTACTTC.

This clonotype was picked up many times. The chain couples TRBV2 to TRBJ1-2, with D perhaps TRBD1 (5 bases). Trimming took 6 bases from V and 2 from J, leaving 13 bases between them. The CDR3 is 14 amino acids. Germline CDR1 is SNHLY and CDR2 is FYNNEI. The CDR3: CASRQDNLNYGYTF. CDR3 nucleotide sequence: TGTGCCAGCAGACAGGACAACTTGAACTATGGCTACACCTTC. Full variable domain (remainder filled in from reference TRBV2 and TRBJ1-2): EPEVTQTPSHQVTQMGQEVILRCVPISNHLYFYWYRQILGQKVEFLVSFYNNEISEKSEIFDDQFSVERPDGSNFTLKIRSTKLEDSAMYFCASRQDNLNYGYTFGSGTRLTVV.

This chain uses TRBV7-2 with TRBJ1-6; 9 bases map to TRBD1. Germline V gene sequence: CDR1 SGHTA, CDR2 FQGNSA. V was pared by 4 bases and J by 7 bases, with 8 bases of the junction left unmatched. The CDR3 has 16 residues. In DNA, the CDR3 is TGTGCCAGCAGCTGGCGGACAGGGGCCTGGAATTCACCCCTCCACTTT. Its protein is CASSWRTGAWNSPLHF.

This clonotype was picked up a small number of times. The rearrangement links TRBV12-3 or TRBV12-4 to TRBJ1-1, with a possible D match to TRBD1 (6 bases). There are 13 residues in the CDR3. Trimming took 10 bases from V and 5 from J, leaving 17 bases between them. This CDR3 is CATTGKRGTEAFF. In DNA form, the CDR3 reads TGTGCCACCACCGGGAAGAGGGGGACTGAAGCTTTCTTT.

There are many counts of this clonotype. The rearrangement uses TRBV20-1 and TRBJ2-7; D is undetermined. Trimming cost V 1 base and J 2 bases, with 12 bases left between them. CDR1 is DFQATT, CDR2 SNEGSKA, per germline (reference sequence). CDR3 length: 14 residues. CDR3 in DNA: TGCAGTGCTAGAGGACTTACCCCCACCTACGAGCAGTACTTC. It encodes CSARGLTPTYEQYF.

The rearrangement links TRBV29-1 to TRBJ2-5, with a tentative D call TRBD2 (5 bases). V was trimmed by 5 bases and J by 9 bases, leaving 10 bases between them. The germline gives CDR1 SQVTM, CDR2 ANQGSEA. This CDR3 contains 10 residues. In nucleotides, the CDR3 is TGCAGCGTTAGCGGTTCGGCCCAGTACTTC. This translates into CSVSGSAQYF. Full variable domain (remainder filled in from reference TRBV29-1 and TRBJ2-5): SAVISQKPSRDICQRGTSLTIQCQVDSQVTMMFWYRQQPGQSLTLIATANQGSEATYESGFVIDKFPISRPNLTFSTLTVSNMSPEDSSIYLCSVSGSAQYFGPGTRLLVL.

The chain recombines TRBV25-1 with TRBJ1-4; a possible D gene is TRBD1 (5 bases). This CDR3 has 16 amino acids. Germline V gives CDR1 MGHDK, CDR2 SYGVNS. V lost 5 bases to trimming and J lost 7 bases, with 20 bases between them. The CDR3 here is CASSPRPGPQGEKLFF. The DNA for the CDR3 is TGTGCCAGCAGTCCGCGGCCGGGGCCTCAGGGTGAAAAACTGTTTTTT.